The next 2 T cell receptor beta chains were all read from a single sample in a study of CD8+CD57+ T cells in acquired aplastic anemia. Patients included in sequencing had previously demonstrated CD8+CD57+ cell expansion by flow cytometry. Profiles of TCR beta VDJ and CDR3 were generated from a genomic DNA template. TCRdb redid the calling of the reads with MiXCR, one entry per CDR3 protein. The sample lists around 200,000 distinct CDR3 sequences; just under 50% were seen once. Material: sorted CD4+, CD8+, or CD8+CD57+ T cells (not recorded which) from PBMCs. Source of these receptors: a human donor with aplastic anemia.

This sequence joins TRBV25-1 and TRBJ1-2, with TRBD1 as a possible D gene (6 bases). Germline V gives CDR1 MGHDK, CDR2 SYGVNS. V gave up 6 bases and J gave up 3 bases, with 20 bases separating them. The CDR3 has 16 amino acids. The CDR3 DNA follows: TGTGCCAGCAGCCCCCGGGACATGTACCGCTACTATGGCTACACCTTC. Translated: CASSPRDMYRYYGYTF.

This clonotype was recorded many times. V gene TRBV2 combines with J gene TRBJ2-7; D is possibly TRBD1 (5 bases). Germline CDR1 SNHLY, CDR2 FYNNEI. The CDR3 spans 13 residues. Deletions cut 6 bases from V and 0 bases from J, with 9 bases between. Written as DNA, the CDR3 is TGTGCCAGCAGGAAGGACATCTCCTACGAGCAGTACTTC. Translated, it gives CASRKDISYEQYF.